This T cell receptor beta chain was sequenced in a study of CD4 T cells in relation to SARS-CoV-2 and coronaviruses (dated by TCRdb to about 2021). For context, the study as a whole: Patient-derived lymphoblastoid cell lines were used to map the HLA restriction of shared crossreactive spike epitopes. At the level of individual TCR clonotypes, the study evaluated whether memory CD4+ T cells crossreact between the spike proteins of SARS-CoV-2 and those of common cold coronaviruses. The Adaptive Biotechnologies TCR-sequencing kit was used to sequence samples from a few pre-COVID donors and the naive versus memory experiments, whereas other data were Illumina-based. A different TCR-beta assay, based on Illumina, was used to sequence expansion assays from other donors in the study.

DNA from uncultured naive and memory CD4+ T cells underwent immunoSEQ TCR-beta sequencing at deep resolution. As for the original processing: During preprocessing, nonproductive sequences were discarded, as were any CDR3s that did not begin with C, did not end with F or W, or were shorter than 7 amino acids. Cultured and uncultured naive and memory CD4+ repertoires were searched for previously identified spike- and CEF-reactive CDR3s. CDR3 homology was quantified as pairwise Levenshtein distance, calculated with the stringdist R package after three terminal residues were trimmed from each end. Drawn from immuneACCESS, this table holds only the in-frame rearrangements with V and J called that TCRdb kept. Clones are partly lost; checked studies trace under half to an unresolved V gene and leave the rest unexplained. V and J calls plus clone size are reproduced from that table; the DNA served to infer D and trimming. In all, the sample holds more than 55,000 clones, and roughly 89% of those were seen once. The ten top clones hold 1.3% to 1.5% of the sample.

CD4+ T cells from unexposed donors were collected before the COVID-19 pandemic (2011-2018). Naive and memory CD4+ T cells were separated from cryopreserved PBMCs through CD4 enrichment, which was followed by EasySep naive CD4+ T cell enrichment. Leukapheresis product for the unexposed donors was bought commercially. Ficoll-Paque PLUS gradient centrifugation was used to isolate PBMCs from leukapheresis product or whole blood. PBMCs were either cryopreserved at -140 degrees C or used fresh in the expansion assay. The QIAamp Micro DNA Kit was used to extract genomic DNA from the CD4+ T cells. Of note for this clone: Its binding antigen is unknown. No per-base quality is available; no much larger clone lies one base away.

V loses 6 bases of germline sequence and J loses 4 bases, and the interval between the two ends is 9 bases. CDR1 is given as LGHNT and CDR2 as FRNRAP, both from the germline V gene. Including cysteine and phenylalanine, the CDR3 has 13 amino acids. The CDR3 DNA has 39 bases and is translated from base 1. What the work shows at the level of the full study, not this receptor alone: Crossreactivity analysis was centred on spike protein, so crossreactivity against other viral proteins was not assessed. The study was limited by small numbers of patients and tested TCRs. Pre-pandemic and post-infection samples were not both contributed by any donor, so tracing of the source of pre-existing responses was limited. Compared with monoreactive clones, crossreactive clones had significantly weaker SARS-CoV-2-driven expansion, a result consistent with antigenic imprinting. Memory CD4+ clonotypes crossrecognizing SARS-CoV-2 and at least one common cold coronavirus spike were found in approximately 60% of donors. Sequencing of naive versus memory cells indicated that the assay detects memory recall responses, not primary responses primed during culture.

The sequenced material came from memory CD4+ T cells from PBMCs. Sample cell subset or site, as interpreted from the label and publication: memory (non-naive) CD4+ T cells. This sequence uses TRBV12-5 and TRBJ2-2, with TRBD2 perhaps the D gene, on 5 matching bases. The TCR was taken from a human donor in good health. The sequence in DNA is TGTGCTAGTGGGGATGGGAGCACCGGGGAGCTGTTTTTT. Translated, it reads CASGDGSTGELFF.